The 10 T cell receptor beta chains below all came from one sample that was sequenced in a study of graft-versus-host responses after intestinal transplantation. These receptors have no known antigen. Profiled with immunoSEQ multiplex PCR; TCRdb holds only in-frame clones, not every one. The repertoire has around 40,000 clones, approximately 95% of them found once; the top ten carry 0.5% to 0.6%. The starting material was unstimulated CD8+ T cells sorted from spleen or lymph node cells, obtained before transplant. These TCRs come from a human donor who was the organ donor for an intestinal transplant.

V and J are TRBV2 and TRBJ1-1; 9 positions match TRBD1. The V gene's germline CDR1 is SNHLY and CDR2 FYNNEI. V lost 2 bases, J lost 8 bases, and 9 bases stayed unmatched. CDR3 length: 15 residues. The CDR3 DNA reads as TGTGCCAGCAGTGAATCCCAGGACAGGGGAACGGAAGCTTTCTTT. This sequence encodes CASSESQDRGTEAFF. Using reference TRBV2 and TRBJ1-1 for the parts outside the CDR3, the full variable domain is EPEVTQTPSHQVTQMGQEVILRCVPISNHLYFYWYRQILGQKVEFLVSFYNNEISEKSEIFDDQFSVERPDGSNFTLKIRSTKLEDSAMYFCASSESQDRGTEAFFGQGTRLTVV.

The J gene is TRBJ2-5, the V gene TRBV15; D perhaps matches TRBD2 (6 bases). The germline gives CDR1 LNHNV, CDR2 YYDKDF (reference sequence). This CDR3 contains 15 residues. V was clipped by 5 bases and J by 3 bases, with 16 bases between them. CDR3: CATSPLSGGKETQYF. As DNA, the CDR3 is TGTGCCACCAGCCCACTATCCGGAGGGAAAGAGACCCAGTACTTC.

The chain recombines TRBV6-4 with TRBJ2-1, with 10 positions matching TRBD2. From germline, CDR1 is MRHNA and CDR2 SNTAGT. J lost 6 bases, V lost 3 bases, and 14 bases had no gene match. There are 18 residues in the CDR3. Here the CDR3 DNA reads TGTGCCAGCAGTGAGAGGGTAATAGGAGCGGGGGGGTTCAATGAGCAGTTCTTC. Its protein is CASSERVIGAGGFNEQFF.

The chain combines TRBV4-1 with TRBJ2-7; TRBD1 agrees at 9 bases. The CDR3 covers 16 residues. CDR1 MGHRA and CDR2 YSYEKL come from the germline V gene. With 1 base clipped from V and 4 bases from J, the junction kept 8 bases outside the gene matches. The CDR3 sequence is CASSQGRDRAIYEQYF. As DNA, the CDR3 is TGCGCCAGCAGCCAAGGTCGGGACAGGGCGATTTACGAGCAGTACTTC.

The chain uses TRBV15 and TRBJ2-1; D possibly matches TRBD1 or TRBD2 (5 bases each). The CDR3 totals 14 residues. The germline CDR1 and CDR2 sequences are LNHNV and YYDKDF (reference sequence). The V end was cut by 3 bases, the J end by 5 bases, with 11 bases between. CDR3: CATSSRDGNNEQFF. Written as DNA, the CDR3 is TGTGCCACCAGCAGCCGGGACGGCAACAATGAGCAGTTCTTC.

This chain connects TRBV19 to TRBJ2-1; D is possibly TRBD2 (5 bases). V was shortened by 3 bases and J by 5 bases, with 14 bases between the two germline ends. The V gene's germline CDR1 is LNHDA and CDR2 SQIVND (reference sequence). The CDR3 consists of 15 residues. The CDR3 coding sequence is TGTGCCAGTAGTATCGCCAACGGGATTAACAATGAGCAGTTCTTC. Translated, it gives CASSIANGINNEQFF.

The J gene is TRBJ2-7, the V gene TRBV19; a weak D match, TRBD1 (7 bases). From germline, CDR1 is LNHDA and CDR2 SQIVND (reference sequence). The ends were cut back, 5 bases at V and 5 bases at J, with 13 bases in the middle. This CDR3 comprises 13 residues. The CDR3 protein is CASSWAGGHEQYF. DNA for the CDR3: TGTGCCAGTAGTTGGGCAGGGGGGCACGAGCAGTACTTC.

The chain has TRBV5-8 and TRBJ2-3, with TRBD2 matching 12 bases. Germline V gene lookup returns CDR1 SGHTS and CDR2 YDEGEE. The length of the CDR3 is 17 residues. The V and J ends lost 3 bases and 1 base, in that order; junction bases with no gene match: 6. DNA of the CDR3: TGTGCCAGCAGCTCGGGGACTAGCGGGTTGGGCACAGATACGCAGTATTTT. Its protein is CASSSGTSGLGTDTQYF.

This chain uses TRBV30 with TRBJ1-5; no clear D gene. The CDR3 runs to 13 residues. Trimming shortened V by 2 bases and J by 0 bases, and 5 bases separated the two germline ends. Germline V gene data show CDR1 as GTSNPN and CDR2 as SVGIG (reference sequence). The CDR3 DNA reads TGTGCCTGGAGTCCGGATAGCAATCAGCCCCAGCATTTT. It translates to CAWSPDSNQPQHF. Together with reference TRBV30 and TRBJ1-5, the CDR3 gives the full variable domain: SQTIHQWPATLVQPVGSPLSLECTVEGTSNPNLYWYRQAAGRGLQLLFYSVGIGQISSEVPQNLSASRPQDRQFILSSKKLLLSDSGFYLCAWSPDSNQPQHFGDGTRLSIL.

The V gene is TRBV15, the J gene TRBJ1-5, with a tentative D call TRBD1 (6 bases). In germline, CDR1 is LNHNV, CDR2 YYDKDF (reference sequence). This CDR3 spans 15 amino acids. V was shortened by 0 bases and J by 3 bases, with 9 bases between the two germline ends. For the CDR3, the DNA is TGTGCCACCAGCAGAGACAGGGGACCCAATCAGCCCCAGCATTTT. Protein product: CATSRDRGPNQPQHF.